This entry concerns a single T cell receptor (beta chain). The antigen remains undetermined. Germline CDR1 reads SGHTA; CDR2 reads FQGNSA. CDR3 length: 12 residues. V was pared by 8 bases and J by 5 bases, with 5 bases of the junction left unmatched. The source of the sample is a study of a mutant IDH1 vaccine in newly diagnosed glioma. Time point reported: week 47, end of study. With topical imiquimod, each dose of the vaccine consisted of 300 ug of mutant IDH1 20-mer peptide. Profiling relied on immunoSEQ multiplex PCR, and the TCRdb table lists in-frame clones only, not all of them. Among 77,000 or so clones listed, approximately 75% were seen once.

The J gene is TRBJ2-5, the V gene TRBV7-2; 7 nucleotides line up with TRBD1. The sequence came from a middle-aged man with glioma. The material was PBMCs, obtained from a glioma patient whose treatment included an IDH1 peptide vaccine. The DNA of the CDR3 is TGTGCCAGCTCTCAGGGGGTCGAGACCCAGTACTTC. Translation gives CASSQGVETQYF.